This T cell receptor (beta chain) comes out of a study of cytomegalovirus exposure and HLA in healthy donors. This clone was counted once. This CDR3 spans 11 amino acids. V lost 6 bases, J lost 4 bases, and 9 bases lay in between. Germline CDR1 is DFQATT and CDR2 is SNEGSKA (reference sequence). Assay used: immunoSEQ multiplex PCR; TCRdb lists only in-frame clones, some missing. The sample records around 60,000 clones, 90% to 96% being singletons. The source of this sequence is a woman between 18 and 29 years old in good health and CMV-seronegative. The chain is built from TRBV20-1 and TRBJ1-2; no clear D. The sequenced material came from PBMCs. CDR3 DNA sequence: TGCAGTGCCGGGTTCCTCTATGGCTACACCTTC. Protein: CSAGFLYGYTF.